One TCR beta chain is described in this entry. The record originates from a study of T cell changes during pregnancy in multiple sclerosis. Some clones are missing from TCRdb's copy, which holds only in-frame ones; the method was immunoSEQ multiplex PCR. The table includes more than 70,000 clones, 90% to 95% detected once. The V and J ends lost 3 bases and 6 bases respectively, with 3 bases between them. Germline V lookup: CDR1 SGHDN, CDR2 FVKESK. CDR3 size: 11 residues. The J gene is TRBJ2-1, the V gene TRBV14, with unresolved D. The specimen was peripheral blood, collected after pregnancy. The sequence was collected from a female donor in good health, enrolled as a control in a pregnancy study. The CDR3 nucleotides are TGTGCCAGCAGCCACCTCAATGAGCAGTTCTTC. This gives the protein CASSHLNEQFF.